What follows is one T cell receptor (beta chain) and its context. The data belong to a study of blood T cell repertoires in COVID-19. Study overall: Samples came from the United States, Italy and Spain, spanning acute and convalescent COVID-19. Nucleic acid was either cDNA or gDNA, and it came from T cells, B-cell-depleted T cells, or PBMCs.

Original processing notes: Reference gene primer amplification in the assay estimated nucleated cell counts. Clones were sequenced by immunoSEQ multiplex PCR, and TCRdb holds only the in-frame ones, with some missing. V and J calls and clone size follow that table, whereas D and trimming were derived from the DNA. The profile covers tens of thousands of clones, with about 88% appearing a single time and 5.1% taken by the ten largest. V gave up 4 bases and J gave up 1 base, with 14 bases separating them. In germline, CDR1 is SGHRS, CDR2 YFSETQ. The CDR3 totals 15 residues. This TCR was sampled from a human donor in a cohort sampled during active COVID-19. Material for sequencing was peripheral blood. The chain couples TRBV5-1 to TRBJ1-2; D might be TRBD1 (6 bases). The CDR3 bases are TGCGCCAGCAGCATAGGACAGTCCTTTAACTATGGCTACACCTTC. As protein: CASSIGQSFNYGYTF.